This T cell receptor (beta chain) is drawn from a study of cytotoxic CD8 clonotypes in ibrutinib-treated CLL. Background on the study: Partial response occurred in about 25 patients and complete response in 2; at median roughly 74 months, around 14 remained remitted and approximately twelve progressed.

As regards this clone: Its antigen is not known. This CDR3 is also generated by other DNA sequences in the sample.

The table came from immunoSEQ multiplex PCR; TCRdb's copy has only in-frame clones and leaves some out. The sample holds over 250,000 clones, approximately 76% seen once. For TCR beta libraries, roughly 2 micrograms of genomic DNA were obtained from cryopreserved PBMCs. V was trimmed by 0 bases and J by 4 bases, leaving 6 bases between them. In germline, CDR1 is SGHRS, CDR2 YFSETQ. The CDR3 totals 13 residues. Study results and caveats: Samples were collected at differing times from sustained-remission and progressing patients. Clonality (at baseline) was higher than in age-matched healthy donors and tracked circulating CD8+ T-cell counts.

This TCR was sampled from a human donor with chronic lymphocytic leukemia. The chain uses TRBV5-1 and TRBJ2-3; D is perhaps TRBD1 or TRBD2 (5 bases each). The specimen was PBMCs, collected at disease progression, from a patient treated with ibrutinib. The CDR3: CASSLGGADTQYF. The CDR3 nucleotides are TGCGCCAGCAGCTTGGGAGGGGCAGATACGCAGTATTTT.